These 26 T cell receptor beta chains were all obtained from the same sample, sequenced in a study of tumor-infiltrating lymphocytes in oesophageal squamous cell carcinoma. TCRdb analysed the PCR reads with MiXCR anew, one entry per CDR3 protein. The data show tens of thousands of distinct CDR3 sequences, over 30% seen once. The specimen was esophageal tumor tissue. These receptors all come from a female donor with esophageal squamous cell carcinoma.

This clonotype was seen many times. This chain connects TRBV28 to TRBJ2-7; 7 bases line up with TRBD2. V lost 4 bases, J lost 3 bases, and 12 bases stayed unmatched. The length of the CDR3 is 16 residues. Germline V CDR1 and CDR2: MDHEN, SYDVKM. The CDR3 protein is CASSSATSRPLYEQYF. CDR3 DNA: TGTGCCAGCAGTTCCGCGACTAGCAGACCCCTCTACGAGCAGTACTTC.

The chain joins TRBV28 to TRBJ2-1; possible D gene TRBD1, 5 bases. The DNA end lines up better with TRBJ2-7; the J call may be wrong. The CDR3 runs to 14 residues. Germline lookup yields CDR1 MDHEN and CDR2 SYDVKM. CDR3 sequence (DNA): TGTGCCACCACACTGGGGCCATCCTACAACGAGCAGTACTTC. It translates to CATTLGPSYNEQYF.

The genes are TRBV7-2 and TRBJ2-1; no clear D gene. The better agreement between TRBJ2-5 and the DNA end casts doubt on the J call. Germline CDR1 and CDR2: SGHTA and FQGNSA. This CDR3 has 16 residues. For the CDR3, the DNA is TGTGCCAGCAGCTTAGATCGCAGGCAACCCCAAGAGACCCAGTACTTC. This gives the protein CASSLDRRQPQETQYF.

In its sample, this clonotype was seen once. The chain employs TRBV9 and TRBJ1-3; D uncertain. Trimming stripped 0 bases from V and 8 bases from J, with 15 bases between. The CDR3 has 15 residues. Germline-derived CDR1 and CDR2 are SGDLS and YYNGEE. This chain's CDR3 is CASSVAWTGGDTIYF. CDR3 bases: TGTGCCAGCAGCGTAGCTTGGACGGGTGGGGACACCATATATTTT.

By share, this clonotype ranks as medium-sized. The chain employs TRBV7-8 and TRBJ2-7, with TRBD1 identical over 7 bases. V was clipped by 0 bases and J by 3 bases; unmatched bases: 11. The CDR3 is made up of 17 amino acids. CDR1 and CDR2 (germline): SGHVS, FQNEAQ. CDR3 sequence: CASSLASVLDRDYEQYF. The CDR3 region has the DNA TGTGCCAGCAGCTTAGCATCGGTTCTCGACAGGGACTACGAGCAGTACTTC.

This clonotype occurred many times. The gene calls are TRBV2 and TRBJ2-2; D is perhaps TRBD1 or TRBD2 (6 bases each). Germline CDR1 is SNHLY and CDR2 is FYNNEI. V was pared by 2 bases and J by 10 bases, with 17 bases between. CDR3 length equals 15 residues. CDR3 in DNA: TGTGCCAGCAGTGAACTACGGGGGCAGGGCGCGGAGCTGTTTTTT. It translates to CASSELRGQGAELFF.

This clonotype was seen ten or more times. At one end the junction does not follow the germline gene, possibly because of a read error. J is TRBJ1-1 and V is TRBV12-3 or TRBV12-4, with D possibly matching TRBD1 (6 bases). CDR3 length equals 13 residues. CDR3 sequence reads: CASSSGQNPEAFF. CDR3 DNA sequence: TGTGCCAGCAGTTCAGGACAGAACCCTGAAGCTTTCTTT.

This chain links TRBV7-6 with TRBJ2-3; 8 nucleotides match TRBD1. The CDR3 consists of 15 residues. CDR1 is SGHVS, CDR2 FNYEAQ, per germline. J lost 3 bases, V lost 5 bases, and 7 bases had no gene match. The CDR3 region is CASSTGQGGTDTQYF. The CDR3 DNA reads TGTGCCAGCAGCACAGGACAGGGTGGTACAGATACGCAGTATTTT. The whole variable domain, remainder taken from reference TRBV7-6 and TRBJ2-3, is GAGVSQSPRYKVTKRGQDVALRCDPISGHVSLYWYRQALGQGPEFLTYFNYEAQQDKSGLPNDRFSAERPEGSISTLTIQRTEQRDSAMYRCASSTGQGGTDTQYFGPGTRLTVL.

As for this clonotype: Its ends do not fully match the called genes, so a read error is possible. The V gene is TRBV7-2, the J gene TRBJ1-6; D is unresolved. This CDR3 region has 14 residues. Looked up from germline, CDR1 is SGHTA and CDR2 is FQGNSA. The CDR3 nucleotides are TGTGCCAGCAAAGTCTCGGATTATAATTCACCCCTCCACTTC. Translation gives CASKVSDYNSPLHF.

This clonotype was observed a handful of times. Here the CDR3 omits its conserved ending phenylalanine or tryptophan, so a read error is the likely source. The limits of the CDR3 on the DNA are not certain, so only TCRdb's listed CDR3 is given. V gene TRBV28 combines with J gene TRBJ2-7; no check of the table's D call, TRBD1, against the DNA was made. The germline gives CDR1 MDHEN, CDR2 SYDVKM. The CDR3 is 16 residues long, ends included. The CDR3 sequence: CASRHQGSEHGYTFGS.

A note on this clonotype: One end of the junction fails to match germline, which may point to a read error. V is TRBV7-2 and J is TRBJ2-1; D uncertain. The CDR3 runs 13 residues. The germline V gene encodes CDR1 SGHTA and CDR2 FQGNSA. DNA of the CDR3: TGTGCCAGCAGCTTAGCAGGAGCCTACGAGCAGGACTTC. Protein sequence: CASSLAGAYEQDF. Full variable domain (rest looked up from reference TRBV7-2 and TRBJ2-1): GAGVSQSPSNKVTEKGKDVELRCDPISGHTALYWYRQSLGQGLEFLIYFQGNSAPDKSGLPSDRFSAERTGGSVSTLTIQRTQQEDSAVYLCASSLAGAYEQDFGPGTRLTVL.

At least ten counts were recorded for this clonotype. The rearrangement uses TRBV11-2 and TRBJ2-7, with TRBD2 matching over 7 bases. Trimming cost V 2 bases and J 2 bases; bases outside gene matches: 15. This CDR3 is 18 amino acids long. The germline V gene has CDR1 SGHAT and CDR2 FQNNGV. The CDR3, as DNA: TGTGCCAGCAGCTTATCCCGTACGGGAGGCGGGAGTACCTACGAGCAGTACTTC. Translating it yields CASSLSRTGGGSTYEQYF.

Only one count was recorded for this clonotype. This chain connects TRBV27 to TRBJ2-3; D gene uncertain. The last part of the DNA fits TRBJ2-7 better; the J call may be wrong. Germline V gene data show CDR1 as MNHEY and CDR2 as SMNVEV (reference sequence). The CDR3 sequence is 14 residues long. The CDR3 loop is CASSRGDNTYEQYF. The DNA of the CDR3 is TGTGCCAGCTCTCGAGGCGACAACACCTACGAGCAGTACTTC.

This clonotype appeared many times. This rearrangement joins TRBV6-1 to TRBJ2-2, with D possibly TRBD1 on 5 matching bases. CDR3 length: 16 amino acids. Germline CDR1 is MNHNS and CDR2 is SASEGT. V shed 2 bases and J shed 5 bases, with 15 bases lying between them. CDR3 DNA sequence: TGTGCCAGCAGTGAATTCAGGGCGTCCGGAACCGGGGAGCTGTTTTTT. Its protein is CASSEFRASGTGELFF.

The chain recombines TRBV7-8 with TRBJ2-5; TRBD1 is a possible D gene (5 bases). The better agreement between TRBJ2-3 and the DNA end casts doubt on the J call. Germline CDR1 reads SGHVS; CDR2 reads FQNEAQ. CDR3 length equals 14 residues. CDR3 sequence (DNA): TGTGCCAGCAGCCCCCGACCGTCAGGGGATACGCAGTATTTT. Its translation is CASSPRPSGDTQYF.

Written as DNA, the CDR3 is TGTGCCAGCAGATCCCACAGGGGCGCCTACGAGCAGTACTTC. Residues: CASRSHRGAYEQYF. The chain uses TRBV12-3 or TRBV12-4 and TRBJ2-4; TRBD1 matches 7 bases. The closer fit of TRBJ2-7 to the DNA end suggests the J call may be wrong. This CDR3 is built from 14 residues.

This clonotype was recorded at least ten times. The rearrangement uses TRBV5-4 and TRBJ2-5, with D perhaps being TRBD1 or TRBD2 (6 bases each). The CDR3 covers 15 residues. Germline V gene sequence: CDR1 SGHNT, CDR2 YYREEE (reference sequence). V was clipped by 0 bases and J by 1 base, with 10 bases between them. CDR3: CASSLASGAQETQYF. CDR3 sequence (DNA): TGTGCCAGCAGCTTGGCCTCGGGGGCCCAAGAGACCCAGTACTTC.

In this sample, this clonotype turned up a few times. The chain employs TRBV2 and TRBJ2-1; D perhaps matches TRBD2 (6 bases). Germline V gives CDR1 SNHLY, CDR2 FYNNEI. Trimming left V 3 bases short and J 0 bases short, with 9 bases between. The CDR3 consists of 15 residues. The CDR3: CASSEDGSSYNEQFF. CDR3 bases: TGTGCCAGCAGTGAGGACGGGAGCTCCTACAATGAGCAGTTCTTC.

There are many counts of this clonotype. The chain carries TRBV5-5 and TRBJ2-5; D is perhaps TRBD1 or TRBD2 (5 bases each). There are 12 residues in the CDR3. V was clipped by 4 bases and J by 5 bases, with 9 bases between them. The V gene's germline CDR1 is SGHKS and CDR2 YYEKEE (reference sequence). The CDR3 sequence is CASSPWGETQYF. DNA of the CDR3: TGTGCCAGCAGCCCGTGGGGGGAGACCCAGTACTTC.

In its sample, this clonotype was seen a few times. It is likely a read error, because the conserved phenylalanine at the end of the CDR3 is missing. No DNA is shown, since the ends of the CDR3 on it are uncertain; the CDR3 is the one TCRdb lists. Here the CDR3 reads CASSLQRWVSMATPSVR. The chain joins TRBV7-4 to TRBJ2-3. Termini included, the CDR3 measures 17 amino acids. Per germline, CDR1 SGHVT and CDR2 SQSDAQ.

V gene TRBV2 combines with J gene TRBJ2-7, with D perhaps TRBD2 (6 bases). V dropped 3 bases and J dropped 7 bases, with 19 bases sitting between them. Looked up from germline, CDR1 is SNHLY and CDR2 is FYNNEI. The CDR3 is 15 amino acids. CDR3 sequence reads: CASSEDGSSYNEQYF. CDR3 DNA sequence: TGTGCCAGCAGTGAGGACGGGAGCTCCTACAATGAGCAGTACTTC.

V usage is TRBV5-1 and J usage is TRBJ2-1; weak D call: TRBD2 (6 bases). The ends were cut back, 1 base at V and 8 bases at J, with 7 bases in the middle. The V gene's germline CDR1 is SGHRS and CDR2 YFSETQ. CDR3 size: 12 residues. The CDR3 protein is CASSLRLDEQFF. The CDR3 DNA reads as TGCGCCAGCAGCTTGAGACTAGATGAGCAGTTCTTC.

On this clonotype itself: The conserved phenylalanine or tryptophan normally closing the CDR3 is absent here, so this likely arose from a read error. Because the CDR3's place on the DNA is in doubt, the DNA is left out and the CDR3 is given as listed by TCRdb. The V and J genes are TRBV7-6 and TRBJ2-3; the DNA was not compared with TRBD1, the D call given in the table. The CDR3 length equals 16 residues, ends included. Germline CDR1 reads SGHVS; CDR2 reads FNYEAQ. CDR3 sequence reads: CASSPMTGTMATPSVR.

The chain combines TRBV7-6 with TRBJ2-5, with unresolved D. This CDR3 is 17 amino acids long. Germline V gene sequence: CDR1 SGHVS, CDR2 FNYEAQ. Trimming took off 0 bases at V and 1 base at J, with 15 bases between the two ends. The CDR3 here is CASSLAGQVAGQETQYF. CDR3 bases: TGTGCCAGCAGCTTAGCGGGCCAGGTGGCCGGCCAAGAGACCCAGTACTTC. Full variable domain (outside the CDR3, taken from reference TRBV7-6 and TRBJ2-5): GAGVSQSPRYKVTKRGQDVALRCDPISGHVSLYWYRQALGQGPEFLTYFNYEAQQDKSGLPNDRFSAERPEGSISTLTIQRTEQRDSAMYRCASSLAGQVAGQETQYFGPGTRLLVL.

In this sample, this clonotype is medium-sized. The chain links TRBV6-1 to TRBJ2-1; 9 bases match TRBD1. There are 15 residues in the CDR3. Germline V gene data show CDR1 as MNHNS and CDR2 as SASEGT. The V segment lost 6 bases and the J segment 4 bases; nucleotides outside the gene matches: 7. Here the CDR3 reads CASRPGQGPYNEQFF. Here the CDR3 DNA reads TGTGCCAGCAGGCCGGGACAGGGCCCTTACAATGAGCAGTTCTTC.

This clonotype was seen many times. This chain's CDR3 is CASSSSGGGPNQPQHF. The CDR3 nucleotides read TGTGCCAGCAGCTCCTCGGGCGGAGGGCCTAATCAGCCCCAGCATTTT. V gene TRBV7-2 combines with J gene TRBJ1-5; D not certain. Germline lookup yields CDR1 SGHTA and CDR2 FQGNSA. Trimming removed 4 bases from V and 4 bases from J, with 17 bases in between. The CDR3 consists of 16 residues. Filled out from reference TRBV7-2 and TRBJ1-5, the complete variable domain reads GAGVSQSPSNKVTEKGKDVELRCDPISGHTALYWYRQSLGQGLEFLIYFQGNSAPDKSGLPSDRFSAERTGGSVSTLTIQRTQQEDSAVYLCASSSSGGGPNQPQHFGDGTRLSIL.